These T cell receptor beta chains were read from a single sample in a study of shared clonotypes between healthy human individuals. Data came from immunoSEQ multiplex PCR; TCRdb stores just in-frame clones and leaves some out. The data hold under 650,000 clones, with approximately 95% observed a single time. Specimen: naive CD4+ T cells sorted from blood. The receptors shown here come from a woman aged 30 to 39 in good health. CDR3s leave out the opening cysteine and the closing phenylalanine or tryptophan. Part of the rows lack a size; the others show once, few, many or a class for expanded clones.

cdr3_length	v_call	j_call	clone_size	cdr3_aa
11	TRBV6-5	TRBJ2-7	-	ASRAAPSYEQY
15	TRBV9	TRBJ2-5	-	ASSVALAGEGQETQY
13	TRBV28	TRBJ2-7	-	ASRGGAGTNYEQY
13	TRBV18	TRBJ1-1	-	ASSPKQGLNTEAF
12	TRBV29-1	TRBJ1-2	-	SVSEGEHFYGYT
11	TRBV5-6	TRBJ2-6	-	ASSLAGANVLT
15	TRBV5-1	TRBJ2-7	-	ASSLATSGRNRYEQY
13	TRBV19	TRBJ2-2	-	ASSIVGRGTGELF
14	TRBV5-4	TRBJ2-2	-	ASSLGGTAWIGELF
12	TRBV4-1	TRBJ2-7	few	ASSQPFRSNEQY
12	TRBV6-5	TRBJ1-2	-	ASSYNRDYYGYT
14	TRBV11-2	TRBJ2-2	-	ASSPFGTANTGELF
10	TRBV30	TRBJ2-2	-	AWSVVPGELF
12	TRBV6-1	TRBJ2-7	-	AGSLLARPYEQY
10	TRBV2	TRBJ2-7	-	ASRGYSYEQY
12	TRBV29-1	TRBJ1-1	-	SVAETASNTEAF
12	TRBV28	TRBJ1-5	once	ASSGEGGNQPQH
14	TRBV14	TRBJ2-3	-	ASSQTSGRSTDTQY
9	TRBV13	TRBJ2-5	-	ASSYQETQY
15	TRBV27	TRBJ2-2	-	ASSGQTGVLSTGELF
16	TRBV7-9	TRBJ1-4	-	ASRFSGARGQRNEKLF
13	TRBV15	TRBJ1-2	-	ATSRDLPGAGGYT
12	TRBV28	TRBJ2-5	-	ASSLNGGGETQY
12	TRBV28	TRBJ1-2	-	ASSFISGFAGYT
9	TRBV20-1	TRBJ1-2	-	SATRAYGYT
14	TRBV18	TRBJ2-2	once	ASSPVSGESTGELF
12	TRBV27	TRBJ1-2	-	ASSLQGGNYGYT
20	TRBV5-1	TRBJ1-2	-	ASSLVGGSGKRTGPVIYGYT
12	TRBV7-9	TRBJ2-7	once	ASSRVSLSYEQY
12	TRBV5-1	TRBJ1-1	-	ASSRRTGNTEAF
13	TRBV28	TRBJ2-2	-	ASRLDREDTGELF
11	TRBV2	TRBJ1-4	-	ASRGQLEEKLF
15	TRBV7-9	TRBJ1-1	-	ASSLSPGDMHREVAF
14	TRBV7-8	TRBJ2-1	once	ASSLGTSGTHNEQF
18	TRBV7-8	TRBJ1-1	-	ASSPSVLDRTGRALTEAF
10	TRBV30	TRBJ2-7	-	AWSFDTYEQY
12	TRBV21-1	TRBJ2-1	-	ASSKGPGQSEQF
13	TRBV5-5	TRBJ2-6	-	ASSHQGPGANVLT
12	TRBV9	TRBJ2-3	-	ASSGGWSTDTQY
16	TRBV12-1	TRBJ2-1	-	ASSDGHSAYHLYNEQF
14	TRBV2	TRBJ2-7	once	ASSEEGTGISHEQY
11	TRBV28	TRBJ1-2	-	ASSFQGALGYT
19	TRBV15	-	-	ATSRVLPGTSVTYVPYEQY
10	TRBV30	TRBJ1-6	-	AWSLVGSPLH
14	TRBV11-2	TRBJ2-7	-	ASSRRTSGLSYEQY
16	TRBV5-6	TRBJ2-6	-	ASSLLVERRSGANVLT